This T cell receptor (beta chain) was sequenced for a study of cytomegalovirus exposure and HLA in healthy donors (dated by TCRdb to 2016 to 2017). Describing the broader study: According to an earlier analysis of a few hundred of the donors, 150 million to 200 million T cells yielded over 90 million unique TCR beta sequences and about 300 Gb of sequence data. A later analysis re-examined previously published TCR beta repertoires from roughly 720 donors and added high-resolution HLA genotyping to investigate patterns of TCR occurrence. The study profiled the T cell repertoires of around 700 subjects by immunosequencing and related them to cytomegalovirus serostatus. Genome-wide SNP genotypes for about 65% of the 666 donors were used in a later genetic analysis, which treated that subset as a discovery cohort. Both class I and class II loci were covered by HLA typing, at four-digit resolution. Every discovery cohort repertoire had been produced on one sequencing platform. Across 398 genotyped donors of the cohort, an average of about 240,000 unique TCR beta nucleotide sequences per donor were sequenced, and 15% to 20% of those sequences were non-productive. The study aimed to test whether cataloging public T cell receptors could reveal signatures of past pathogen exposure. In addition to the first cohort of roughly 700 subjects, a separate validation cohort of approximately 130 different subjects was used. Of the 300 to 400 genotyped donors, over 70% fell in the genetic ancestry cluster associated with self-reported Caucasian donors. A few DR-DQ haplotypes were handled as single units for association and clustering because linkage in the cohort was strong. An earlier analysis of several hundred of the donors applied high-throughput TCR beta sequencing to assess whether each TCR beta V gene segment acted as functional or pseudogenic. About 310 gigabases of sequencing data and tens of millions of unique TCR sequences were included in an early release covering roughly 700 HLA-typed donors. To predict cytomegalovirus infection status, the study combined high-throughput TCR immunosequencing, statistical association of individual TCRs with disease status, and machine learning. The later analysis used no new phenotypic data to find candidate immune exposures, relying instead on TCR beta sequences and their occurrence across donors. Donor age, sex, ethnicity and CMV serostatus were compiled alongside the repertoire data. Typing coverage differed by locus: A, B, C, DRB1 and DQB1 were typed in about 620-630 donors, DQA1 in approximately 520, DPA1 in 600 to 610, and DPB1 in approximately 450.

Via the germline V gene (reference sequence), CDR1 is SEHNR and CDR2 FQNEAQ. Its CDR3 holds 13 amino acids, cysteine through phenylalanine. Only the CDR3 region is kept as DNA, spanning 39 bases read in frame from base 1. V lost 4 bases and J lost 4 bases; the stretch between them is 7 bases long. The cohort consisted of some 730 healthy bone marrow donors. At the time of sampling, all cohort members were nominally healthy, though unrecorded immune exposures were likely present. The donor tested CMV seronegative, placing the donor among the 352 seronegative members of the cohort. Each donor provided a peripheral blood sample, and peripheral blood mononuclear cells were used for TCR beta sequencing. Genomic DNA was extracted from the blood cell samples with the Qiagen DNeasy Blood Extraction Kit. What the study reported, not specific to this receptor: The study gave a list of some 150 TCR beta chains associated with cytomegalovirus. Strong co-occurrence of HLA alleles, especially DR and DQ, made assigning TCR associations to individual alleles difficult. Because some donors lacked HLA typing at each locus, the association tests relied only on the typed subset. A later genetic analysis associated a missense DCLRE1C variant with V-gene and J-gene trimming of TCR beta chains, and an independent cohort replicated the association. In a later genetic analysis, fewer N-insertions in productive TCRs were reported among donors in an Asian-associated ancestry cluster than the approximately 710-donor mean. Correlated functional status among segregating V segments might be attributable to linkage disequilibrium, but an unknown experimental factor could not be ruled out. A few of the identified cytomegalovirus-associated TCR beta chains were confirmed in vitro to be specific for cytomegalovirus antigens. According to a later analysis, most CMV-associated TCR beta chains appeared to be HLA-restricted, and the HLA associations seemed to be driven largely by CMV exposure. Specific HLA alleles were associated with 18,000 or so TCR beta sequences at a false discovery rate of 0.05 in a later analysis. A further reported finding was that TCR beta sequences accurately predicted the HLA-A and HLA-B alleles for most subjects in the first cohort. The authors suggested that the approach could potentially be extended to other disease states and immunological phenotypes. Most TCR sequences were observed very rarely across donors, whereas some public TCRs were present in many individuals. The classifier was reported to diagnose cytomegalovirus status with high specificity and sensitivity in both the original cohort and the validation cohort. The only immune exposure information available for the cohort was CMV serostatus. In a later analysis, several top co-occurrence clusters were reported to appear linked to parvovirus B19, influenza, CMV and Epstein-Barr virus. The earlier analysis of approximately 590 of the donors excluded seventeen rarely observed V segments, including chromosome 9 orphons, because counts were too low. Sequencing depth was assumed to be roughly uniform across donors in the presence/absence analyses, though that assumption may not hold. In a later analysis, HLA-associated TCR beta chains showed more clonal expansion and lower generation probabilities than non-associated chains that were equally common. Some IMGT-functional V segments, including TRBV6-2 and TRBV6-3, could not be told apart with the 87-base-pair reads, so those segments were excluded. In a later analysis, TCR association rates were found to vary across HLA loci, with the most associated TCRs seen for DRB1 alleles and the fewest for HLA-C alleles. This cohort had only TCR beta chains sequenced, and the lack of alpha or paired-chain data limited which features could be detected. A cluster of highly shared sequence variants was judged likely to represent a technical artifact of the sequencing pipeline. Broadly in line with IMGT annotations, most TCR beta V segments showed up in productive rearrangements about 87% or about 30% of the time in an earlier analysis of a few hundred of the donors.

For this clone: The clone's antigen remains unknown. Base qualities are not provided; no much larger clone lies one nucleotide away.

The library was built by means of the immunoSEQ multiplex PCR assay. The multiplex PCR relied on a mix of 60 forward primers for TCR Vbeta segments and 13 reverse primers for TCR Jbeta segments. Amplification of the CDR3 region of rearranged TCR beta genes was performed with a multiplex PCR assay on genomic DNA. The amplified TCR beta libraries were sequenced on the Illumina HiSeq System as 87-base-pair reads. Per the original workflow: In a later analysis, tens of millions of unique TCR beta chains were counted across the roughly 670 repertoires, and roughly 11 million of these chains were shared by at least two donors. Raw reads were error-corrected and collapsed into unique sequences by a nearest-neighbor algorithm in which closely related sequences were merged to remove PCR and sequencing errors. Alignment of CDR3 sequences to IMGT reference sequences was used to assign V, D and J gene segments. For a sequence to be retained, a match of at least six nucleotides was required to both a V gene segment and a J gene segment. Rearrangements were called productive when the CDR3 lacked stop codons and stayed in frame with V and J; all others were non-productive. Following IMGT convention, CDR3 was defined as the stretch from the second conserved V-encoded cysteine up to the conserved J-encoded phenylalanine. Sequences without an unambiguous match to a single V gene segment were excluded from the earlier analysis of almost 600 of the donors. In an earlier analysis of several hundred of the donors, V segments were called functional above 56.7% productive rearrangements and were called segregating when the between-donor standard deviation exceeded 5%. A statistical classification framework was built for diagnosing cytomegalovirus status from the catalog of TCR beta chain sequences. V and J gene assignment, in a later analysis, came from comparing TCR nucleotide sequences with IMGT/GENE-DB human TR gene sequences. Using the TCRdist pipeline, a later analysis assigned CDR3 sequences along with most-parsimonious VDJ recombination scenarios. A later analysis defined each TCR beta chain by its CDR3 amino acid sequence plus V-gene family, and excluded reads lacking a unique V-gene family. A later analysis removed 550 to 650 highly shared, low-generation-probability nucleotide sequences to deal with suspected cross-contamination and a sequencing artifact. A later analysis calculated a clonal expansion index for each public chain from normalized within-repertoire ranks of inferred template counts. In a later analysis, generation probabilities were computed with a VDJ recombination model fitted to out-of-frame rearrangements, and the resulting probabilities were checked against IGoR. A later analysis scored TCR-TCR, TCR-HLA and TCR-CMV co-occurrence with hypergeometric tests, applying a repertoire-size bias correction to TCR pairs. A later analysis estimated false discovery rates by permuting HLA or CMV assignments 20 times. A later analysis grouped co-occurring TCRs with DBSCAN, adding TCRdist sequence similarity when clustering within HLA-allele-positive subsets. Repertoires with fewer than 30,000 or more than 120,000 public chains, plus five repertoires with anomalous nucleotide sharing, were excluded from co-occurrence clustering. TCRdb's version of the immuneACCESS table is confined to in-frame rearrangements and falls short of the full clone set. An unresolved V gene accounts for under half of the shortfall where checked; the remainder is of unknown origin. V, J and clone size are taken as reported in that table, and D and trimming were inferred from the DNA itself. For this sample there are tens of thousands of clones; roughly 79% appear just once. The top ten clonotypes cover under 0.75% of the sample.

The source of this sequence is a man aged 25 to 40 in good health and CMV-seronegative. Sequencing was carried out using PBMCs. The rearranged chain carries TRBV7-9 and TRBJ2-2; the D segment could be TRBD1, given 6 matching bases. The DNA sequence is as follows: TGTGCCAGCAGCTCACAGGGCACCGGGGAGCTGTTTTTT. This translates into CASSSQGTGELFF. Reference TRBV7-9 and TRBJ2-2 proteins supply the regions before and after the CDR3; the full variable domain is: DTGVSQNPRHKITKRGQNVTFRCDPISEHNRLYWYRQTLGQGPEFLTYFQNEAQLEKSRLLSDRFSAERPKGSFSTLEIQRTEQGDSAMYLCASSSQGTGELFFGEGSRLTVL.